This is a list of T cell receptor beta chains from one sample in a study of CD8 T cells in Susac syndrome. One entry per CDR3 protein results from TCRdb running MiXCR on the immunoSEQ multiplex PCR reads. The top ten clones hold 0.75% of a sample with fewer than 60,000 distinct CDR3 sequences, roughly 94% of them seen once. The specimen sequenced was CD8+ T cells from PBMCs. These receptors were collected from a human donor with Susac syndrome. Each CDR3 is given with its conserved first and last residue. Each record gives: D gene, V gene, clone size, J gene, CDR3 DNA, CDR3 protein. D genes are given only for firm matches. Where a row states a size, it is once, few, many or the class of an expanded clone; other rows omit it.

d_gene: .
v_gene: TRBV9
abundance: .
j_gene: TRBJ1-2
CDR3nt: TGTGCCAGCAGCGTAGCGGAATTCTATGGCTACACCTTC
CDR3aa: CASSVAEFYGYTF

d_gene: .
v_gene: TRBV27
abundance: once
j_gene: TRBJ1-2
CDR3nt: TGTGCCAGCAGCGTTGGACGGAACTATGGCTACACCTTC
CDR3aa: CASSVGRNYGYTF

d_gene: TRBD1
v_gene: TRBV7-2
abundance: few
j_gene: TRBJ1-2
CDR3nt: TGTGCCAGCAGCTTAACCCCCTCTCGGGACAGAGGCTATGGCTACACCTTC
CDR3aa: CASSLTPSRDRGYGYTF

d_gene: TRBD1
v_gene: TRBV11-2
abundance: .
j_gene: TRBJ2-2
CDR3nt: TGTGCCAGCAGCCTCGGGTGGGGACAGGGACATCACGGGGAGCTGTTTTTT
CDR3aa: CASSLGWGQGHHGELFF

d_gene: .
v_gene: TRBV14
abundance: .
j_gene: TRBJ1-1
CDR3nt: TGTGCCAGCAGCGTATGGATGGGGATTAACACTGAAGCTTTCTTT
CDR3aa: CASSVWMGINTEAFF

d_gene: TRBD1
v_gene: TRBV12-3/TRBV12-4
abundance: .
j_gene: TRBJ1-1
CDR3nt: TGTGCCAGCAGAAACAGGGGGAACGCTGAAGCTTTCTTT
CDR3aa: CASRNRGNAEAFF

d_gene: .
v_gene: TRBV7-8
abundance: few
j_gene: TRBJ2-2
CDR3nt: TGTGCCGGCTACAGGAACACCGGGGAGCTGTTTTTT
CDR3aa: CAGYRNTGELFF

d_gene: TRBD1
v_gene: TRBV24-1
abundance: .
j_gene: TRBJ1-6
CDR3nt: TGTGCCACCAGTGATCCGGACAGGGACACTTCCTATAATTCACCCCTCCACTTT
CDR3aa: CATSDPDRDTSYNSPLHF

d_gene: .
v_gene: TRBV11-2
abundance: .
j_gene: TRBJ2-3
CDR3nt: TGTGCCAGCAGCCTCTCGATCATCACCACAGATACGCAGTATTTT
CDR3aa: CASSLSIITTDTQYF

d_gene: .
v_gene: TRBV12-3/TRBV12-4
abundance: .
j_gene: TRBJ2-1
CDR3nt: TGTGCCAGCAGTCTACCCCTCAATGAGCAGTTCTTC
CDR3aa: CASSLPLNEQFF

d_gene: TRBD2
v_gene: TRBV9
abundance: .
j_gene: TRBJ2-5
CDR3nt: TGTGCCAGCAGCGTAGGTTCTAGAGCGGGGGGGCGAGAGACCCAGTACTTC
CDR3aa: CASSVGSRAGGRETQYF

d_gene: TRBD2
v_gene: TRBV19
abundance: .
j_gene: TRBJ2-7
CDR3nt: TGTGCCAGTAGCCCAGCGGGGGGGCTGGCCGAGCAGTACTTC
CDR3aa: CASSPAGGLAEQYF

d_gene: .
v_gene: TRBV5-4
abundance: .
j_gene: TRBJ2-3
CDR3nt: TGTGCCAGCAGCTTTTGGGGGCAAGATACGCAGTATTTT
CDR3aa: CASSFWGQDTQYF

d_gene: TRBD1
v_gene: TRBV30
abundance: .
j_gene: TRBJ2-7
CDR3nt: TGTGCCTGGAGTCGACAGGGCAACGAGCAGTACTTC
CDR3aa: CAWSRQGNEQYF

d_gene: TRBD1
v_gene: TRBV15
abundance: .
j_gene: TRBJ1-5
CDR3nt: TGTGCCACCAGCGGGAGAAGACAGGGCCGAGATCAGCCCCAGCATTTT
CDR3aa: CATSGRRQGRDQPQHF

d_gene: TRBD1
v_gene: TRBV12-5
abundance: .
j_gene: TRBJ2-7
CDR3nt: TGTGCTAGTGGTTTGCGCTCAGGGGGCCTCCTCCTCCACTCCTACGAGCAGTACTTC
CDR3aa: CASGLRSGGLLLHSYEQYF